This T cell receptor beta chain was captured in a study of blood T cell repertoires in COVID-19. The overall study: Sources were T cells, B-cell-depleted T cells, or PBMCs; the material itself was cDNA or gDNA.

Germline V gene sequence: CDR1 MNHEY, CDR2 SVGAGI. V dropped 6 bases and J dropped 4; count of bases not matched to a gene: 3. The CDR3 spans 13 residues. Authors' data handling: Amplification of reference gene primers provided the estimated nucleated cell counts. Produced via immunoSEQ multiplex PCR; TCRdb's table is partial and in-frame only. V and J calls and clone size are those listed in that table; D and trimming were worked out from the DNA. Here the sample spans about 480,000 clones, 89% being singletons. One Seattle source followed patients from active infection through their disease course. The chain links TRBV6-5 to TRBJ1-5; 7 bases are shared with TRBD1. Sequenced sample: peripheral blood. This TCR came from a man younger than 35 with COVID-19, enrolled during active disease. CDR3 region: CASRKQGNQPQHF. The CDR3 bases are TGTGCCAGCAGGAAACAGGGGAATCAGCCCCAGCATTTT.